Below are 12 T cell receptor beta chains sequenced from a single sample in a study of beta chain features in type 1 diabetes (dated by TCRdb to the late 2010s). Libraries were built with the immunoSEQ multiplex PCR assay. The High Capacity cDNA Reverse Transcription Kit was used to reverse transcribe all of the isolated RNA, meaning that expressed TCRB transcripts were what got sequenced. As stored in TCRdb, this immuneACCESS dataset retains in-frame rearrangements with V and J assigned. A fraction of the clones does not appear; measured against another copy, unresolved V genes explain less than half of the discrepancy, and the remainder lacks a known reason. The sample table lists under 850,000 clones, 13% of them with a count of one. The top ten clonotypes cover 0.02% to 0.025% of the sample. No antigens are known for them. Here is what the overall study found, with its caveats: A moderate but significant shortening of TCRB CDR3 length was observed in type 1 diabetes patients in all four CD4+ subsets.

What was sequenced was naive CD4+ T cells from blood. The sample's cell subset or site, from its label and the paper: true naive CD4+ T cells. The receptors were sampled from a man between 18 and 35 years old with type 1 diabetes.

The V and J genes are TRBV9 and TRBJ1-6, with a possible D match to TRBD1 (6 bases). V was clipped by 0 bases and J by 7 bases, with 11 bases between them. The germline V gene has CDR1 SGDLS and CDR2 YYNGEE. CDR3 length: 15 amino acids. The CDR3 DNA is TGTGCCAGCAGCGTAGCTGAGGGGGTGAATTCACCCCTCCACTTT. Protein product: CASSVAEGVNSPLHF.

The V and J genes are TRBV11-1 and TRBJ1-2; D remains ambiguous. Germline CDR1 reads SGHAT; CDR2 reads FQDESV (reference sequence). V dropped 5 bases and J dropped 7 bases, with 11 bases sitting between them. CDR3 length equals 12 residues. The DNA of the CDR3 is TGTGCCAGCAGCCATACGGTGGGTGGCTACACCTTC. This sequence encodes CASSHTVGGYTF.

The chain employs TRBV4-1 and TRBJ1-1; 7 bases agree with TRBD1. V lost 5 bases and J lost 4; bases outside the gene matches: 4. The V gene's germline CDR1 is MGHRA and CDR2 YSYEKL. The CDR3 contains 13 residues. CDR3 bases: TGCGCCAGCAGCAAGGGGGCTGGCACTGAAGCTTTCTTT. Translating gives CASSKGAGTEAFF.

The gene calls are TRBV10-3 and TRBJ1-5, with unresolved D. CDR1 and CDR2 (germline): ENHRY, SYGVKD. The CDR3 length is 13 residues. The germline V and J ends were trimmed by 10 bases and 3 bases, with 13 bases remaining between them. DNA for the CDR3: TGTGCCACGGCGTGGGGTTCCAATCAGCCCCAGCATTTT. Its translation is CATAWGSNQPQHF.

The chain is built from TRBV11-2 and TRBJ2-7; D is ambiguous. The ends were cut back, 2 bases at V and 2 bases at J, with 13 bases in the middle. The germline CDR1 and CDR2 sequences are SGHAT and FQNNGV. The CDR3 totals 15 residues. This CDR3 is CASSLQAVETYEQYF. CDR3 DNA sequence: TGTGCCAGCAGCTTACAGGCAGTGGAGACCTACGAGCAGTACTTC.

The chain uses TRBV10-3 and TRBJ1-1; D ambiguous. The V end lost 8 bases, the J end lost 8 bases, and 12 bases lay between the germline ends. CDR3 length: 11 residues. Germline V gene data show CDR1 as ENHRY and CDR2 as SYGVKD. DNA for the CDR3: TGTGCCATCTTCGGGTCGGGCGAAGCTTTCTTT. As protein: CAIFGSGEAFF.

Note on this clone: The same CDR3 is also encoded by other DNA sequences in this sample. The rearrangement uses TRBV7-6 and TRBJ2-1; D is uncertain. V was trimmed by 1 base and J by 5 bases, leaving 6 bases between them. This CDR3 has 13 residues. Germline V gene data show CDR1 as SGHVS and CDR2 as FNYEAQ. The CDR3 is CASSLDWNNEQFF. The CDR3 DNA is TGTGCCAGCAGCTTAGATTGGAACAATGAGCAGTTCTTC.

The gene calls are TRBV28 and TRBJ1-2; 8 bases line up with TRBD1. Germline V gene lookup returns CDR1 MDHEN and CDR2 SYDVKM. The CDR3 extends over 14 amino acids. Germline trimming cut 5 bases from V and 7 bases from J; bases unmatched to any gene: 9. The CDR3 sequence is CASSSGQGAGGYTF. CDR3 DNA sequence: TGTGCCAGCAGTAGTGGACAGGGTGCGGGTGGCTACACCTTC.

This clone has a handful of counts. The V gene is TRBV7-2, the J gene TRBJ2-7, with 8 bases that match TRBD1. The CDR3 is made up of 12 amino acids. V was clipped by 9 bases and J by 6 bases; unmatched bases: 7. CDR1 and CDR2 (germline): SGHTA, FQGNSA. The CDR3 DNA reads TGTGCCAGTGGGGACAGGCGTTTCGAGCAGTACTTC. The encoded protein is CASGDRRFEQYF.

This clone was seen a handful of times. The CDR3 sequence is CASSPGGGGATSEYF. In DNA, the CDR3 is TGTGCCAGCAGCCCCGGCGGTGGAGGGGCTACGAGTGAATACTTC. The chain recombines TRBV7-2 with TRBJ2-7; D possibly corresponds to TRBD2 (6 bases). The germline gives CDR1 SGHTA, CDR2 FQGNSA. V lost 5 bases and J 13 bases, leaving 27 bases between the germline ends. The CDR3 consists of 15 residues.

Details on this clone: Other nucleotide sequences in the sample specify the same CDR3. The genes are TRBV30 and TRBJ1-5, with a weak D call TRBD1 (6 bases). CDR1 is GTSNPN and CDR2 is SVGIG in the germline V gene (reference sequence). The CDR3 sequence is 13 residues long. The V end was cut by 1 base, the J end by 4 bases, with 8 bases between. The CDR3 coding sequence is TGTGCCTGGAGTGGCCAGGGGAATCAGCCCCAGCATTTT. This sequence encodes CAWSGQGNQPQHF. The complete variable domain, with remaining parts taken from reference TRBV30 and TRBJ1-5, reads SQTIHQWPATLVQPVGSPLSLECTVEGTSNPNLYWYRQAAGRGLQLLFYSVGIGQISSEVPQNLSASRPQDRQFILSSKKLLLSDSGFYLCAWSGQGNQPQHFGDGTRLSIL.

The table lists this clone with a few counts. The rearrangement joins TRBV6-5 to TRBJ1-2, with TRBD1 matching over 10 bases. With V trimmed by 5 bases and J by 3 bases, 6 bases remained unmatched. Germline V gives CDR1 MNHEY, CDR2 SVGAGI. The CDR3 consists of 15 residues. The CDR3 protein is CASSRTGQGHYGYTF. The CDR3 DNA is TGTGCCAGCAGTCGAACGGGACAGGGGCACTATGGCTACACCTTC.